This entry lists 32 T cell receptor beta chains sequenced from one sample in a study of cytomegalovirus exposure and HLA in healthy donors. Primers for the PCR totalled 60 Vbeta and 13 Jbeta. This table comes from immunoSEQ multiplex PCR, and its TCRdb copy is limited to in-frame clones, with some not included. The sample yields some 170,000 clones, 80% to 90% seen once. Sequencing was done on a sample of PBMCs. These receptor sequences come from a woman in her thirties in good health and CMV-seropositive.

The chain recombines TRBV6-5 with TRBJ1-6, with TRBD1 identical over 11 bases. Germline CDR1 reads MNHEY; CDR2 reads SVGAGI. J was trimmed by 10 bases and V by 6 bases; bases with no gene match: 8. This CDR3 region has 15 residues. DNA of the CDR3: TGTGCCAGCAGCCTCCGGGGACAGGGGGTGTCACCCCTCCACTTT. Translating it yields CASSLRGQGVSPLHF.

The chain has TRBV11-3 and TRBJ2-7; 8 bases map to TRBD1. Germline V gene lookup returns CDR1 SGHNT and CDR2 YENEEA. V lost 2 bases and J lost 5; bases outside the gene matches: 5. This CDR3 contains 14 residues. The CDR3 sequence is CASSLRDRGDEQYF. The CDR3 bases are TGTGCCAGCAGCTTAAGAGACAGGGGAGACGAGCAGTACTTC.

The chain's CDR3 is CASSLSPSRHEQYF. The CDR3 nucleotides are TGTGCCAGCAGCTTAAGTCCGTCCAGGCACGAGCAGTACTTC. This chain connects TRBV7-8 to TRBJ2-7, with D unresolved. CDR3 length: 14 residues. Germline loops: CDR1 SGHVS, CDR2 FQNEAQ. The germline V and J ends were trimmed by 2 bases and 5 bases, with 13 bases remaining between them.

This clone has just a few counts. The chain joins TRBV7-9 to TRBJ1-1; 9 positions agree with TRBD1. Germline V gives CDR1 SEHNR, CDR2 FQNEAQ (reference sequence). This CDR3 is built from 14 residues. The V segment lost 5 bases and the J segment 4 bases; nucleotides outside the gene matches: 5. Here the CDR3 DNA reads TGTGCCAGCAGCCCACAGGGGGCGCCCACTGAAGCTTTCTTT. Translation gives CASSPQGAPTEAFF.

The rearrangement joins TRBV7-9 to TRBJ2-2, with 8 bases that match TRBD2. Losses at the gene ends were 9 bases for V and 2 bases for J; bases not matched to a gene: 8. This CDR3 has 15 residues. CDR1 is SEHNR and CDR2 is FQNEAQ in the germline V gene (reference sequence). For the CDR3, the DNA is TGTGCCAGGGCCGCGGGGGGCTCCAACACCGGGGAGCTGTTTTTT. It specifies CARAAGGSNTGELFF.

This clone was seen only a few times. The chain links TRBV7-8 to TRBJ2-5, with unresolved D. The V and J ends lost 4 bases and 0 bases respectively, with 3 bases between them. This CDR3 region has 12 residues. Germline V gene sequence: CDR1 SGHVS, CDR2 FQNEAQ. CDR3 residues: CASSSDQETQYF. CDR3 coding DNA: TGTGCCAGCAGCTCCGACCAAGAGACCCAGTACTTC.

J is TRBJ1-4 and V is TRBV6-5; D is unclear. The germline V gene encodes CDR1 MNHEY and CDR2 SVGAGI. The CDR3 contains 15 residues. V was pared by 6 bases and J by 0 bases, with 11 bases between. CDR3 residues: CASRPQPSTNEKLFF. CDR3 DNA sequence: TGTGCCAGCAGGCCACAGCCTTCAACTAATGAAAAACTGTTTTTT.

This rearrangement joins TRBV7-8 to TRBJ2-5; D unclear. The DNA end favors TRBJ2-7, so the J call may be wrong. Germline V gives CDR1 SGHVS, CDR2 FQNEAQ. The CDR3 covers 13 residues. The DNA of the CDR3 is TGTGCCAGCAGCCTCTCTCAGACTTACGAGCAGTACTTC. Its protein product is CASSLSQTYEQYF.

The chain recombines TRBV11-1 with TRBJ1-2, with TRBD1 identical over 8 bases. The trim removed 5 bases at V and 3 bases at J, leaving 5 bases unmatched. CDR1 is SGHAT, CDR2 FQDESV, per germline (reference sequence). The CDR3 totals 14 residues. CDR3 bases: TGTGCCAGCAGCCCGGGACAGGTCGACTATGGCTACACCTTC. Translating gives CASSPGQVDYGYTF. The whole variable domain, filled in from reference TRBV11-1 and TRBJ1-2, reads EAEVAQSPRYKITEKSQAVAFWCDPISGHATLYWYRQILGQGPELLVQFQDESVVDDSQLPKDRFSAERLKGVDSTLKIQPAELGDSAMYLCASSPGQVDYGYTFGSGTRLTVV.

This chain uses TRBV5-1 with TRBJ1-2, with D unresolved. CDR3 size: 17 residues. Trimming stripped 4 bases from V and 3 bases from J, with 22 bases between. Germline V CDR1 and CDR2: SGHRS, YFSETQ. The CDR3: CASSPYRAGGTDYGYTF. The CDR3 bases are TGCGCCAGCAGCCCTTACCGGGCGGGAGGTACGGACTATGGCTACACCTTC.

This chain links TRBV28 with TRBJ2-5; TRBD1 aligns across 11 bases. Germline-derived CDR1 and CDR2 are MDHEN and SYDVKM. Unmatched junction bases numbered 3, after V lost 8 bases and J lost 4 bases. The CDR3 contains 13 residues. CDR3 sequence (DNA): TGTGCCAGCGGTGGACAGGGGGCAGAGACCCAGTACTTC. Amino acids: CASGGQGAETQYF.

About this clone: The junction differs from germline at one of its ends, possibly a read error. The V call is TRBV10-1, the J call TRBJ1-3, with 7 bases lining up with TRBD1. The CDR3 sequence is 15 residues long. Germline CDR1 and CDR2: WNHNN and SYGVQD (reference sequence). CDR3 DNA: TGCGCCAGCACCCTGGCCGGGACAGCTGGAGACACCATATATTTT. It encodes CASTLAGTAGDTIYF.

As regards this clone: Germline and junction disagree at one end, which may indicate a read error. The chain combines TRBV7-9 with TRBJ1-2; TRBD1 matches at 9 bases. Looked up from germline, CDR1 is SEHNR and CDR2 is FQNEAQ (reference sequence). This CDR3 spans 13 amino acids. CDR3 in amino acids: CSSSLGQGNDYTF. CDR3 nucleotides: TGTTCCAGCAGCTTAGGACAGGGGAACGACTACACCTTC.

This rearrangement joins TRBV6-5 to TRBJ1-1, with no clear D. Germline CDR1 and CDR2: MNHEY and SVGAGI. The CDR3 consists of 15 residues. V lost 0 bases and J lost 3, with 11 bases in between. CDR3 sequence: CASSYSRKGDTEAFF. CDR3 bases: TGTGCCAGCAGTTACTCAAGGAAGGGAGACACTGAAGCTTTCTTT.

This rearrangement joins TRBV6-5 to TRBJ1-1, with 8 bases that match TRBD1. Germline CDR1 is MNHEY and CDR2 is SVGAGI. V lost 0 bases and J lost 3; bases outside the gene matches: 6. This CDR3 region has 16 residues. The chain's CDR3 is CASSYSWTGSDTEAFF. The CDR3 bases are TGTGCCAGCAGTTACTCGTGGACAGGGTCCGACACTGAAGCTTTCTTT.

The chain employs TRBV5-6 and TRBJ2-7; D possibly corresponds to TRBD2 (5 bases). Germline CDR1 SGHDT, CDR2 YYEEEE. V was trimmed by 10 bases and J by 2 bases, leaving 16 bases between them. This CDR3 contains 13 residues. The CDR3 sequence is CAPRNEEAYEQYF. The CDR3 DNA reads TGTGCCCCTCGGAATGAGGAGGCCTACGAGCAGTACTTC.

V is TRBV4-1 and J is TRBJ1-2, with a tentative D call TRBD1 (6 bases). Germline CDR1 reads MGHRA; CDR2 reads YSYEKL. CDR3 length equals 14 residues. Trimming took 3 bases from V and 3 from J, leaving 11 bases between them. The CDR3 loop reads CASSHGPGDYGYTF. CDR3 in DNA: TGCGCCAGCAGCCACGGTCCAGGGGACTATGGCTACACCTTC.

This clone came up a few times. Other DNA variants within this sample encode the same CDR3. This chain links TRBV9 with TRBJ1-3; D is ambiguous. Trimming stripped 0 bases from V and 0 bases from J, with 4 bases between. CDR1 SGDLS and CDR2 YYNGEE come from the germline V gene. This CDR3 has 14 residues. DNA for the CDR3: TGTGCCAGCAGCGTAGCAGGCTCTGGAAACACCATATATTTT. This gives the protein CASSVAGSGNTIYF.

In regard to this clone: The junction shows a germline mismatch at one end, possibly a read error. The chain's CDR3 is CASSATGGELFF. The CDR3 DNA reads TGTGCCAGCAGTGCGACAGGGGGAGAGTTGTTCTTC. The genes are TRBV6-1 and TRBJ1-2, with 9 bases matching TRBD1. Germline CDR1 is MNHNS and CDR2 is SASEGT. CDR3 size: 12 residues.

The rearrangement uses TRBV7-9 and TRBJ1-1; the D gene is possibly TRBD1 (6 bases). V dropped 2 bases and J dropped 1 base, with 11 bases sitting between them. The CDR3 is 15 residues long. In germline, CDR1 is SEHNR, CDR2 FQNEAQ (reference sequence). The CDR3 region is CASSLQGGGNTEAFF. The CDR3 DNA reads as TGTGCCAGCAGCTTACAGGGAGGGGGGAACACTGAAGCTTTCTTT.

Only a few counts were recorded for this clone. The V gene is TRBV7-3, the J gene TRBJ2-1, with 10 bases matching TRBD1. The CDR3 runs 15 residues. V was clipped by 0 bases and J by 5 bases; unmatched bases: 1. Germline V gene sequence: CDR1 SGHTA, CDR2 FQGTGA. The CDR3: CASSLTGTGDNEQFF. CDR3 nucleotides: TGTGCCAGCAGCTTAACCGGGACAGGGGACAATGAGCAGTTCTTC.

This clone was counted a single time. This chain links TRBV7-9 with TRBJ1-1, with D maybe TRBD1 (5 bases). CDR3 size: 16 residues. CDR1 is SEHNR and CDR2 is FQNEAQ in the germline V gene (reference sequence). Trimming stripped 5 bases from V and 1 base from J, with 17 bases between. CDR3 sequence (DNA): TGTGCCAGCAGCCCCACCGTCGGACACCCGAACACTGAAGCTTTCTTT. It yields the protein CASSPTVGHPNTEAFF.

The V gene is TRBV6-6, the J gene TRBJ2-7; TRBD2 agrees at 8 bases. Germline loops: CDR1 MNHNY, CDR2 SVGAGI (reference sequence). The CDR3 loop spans 14 amino acids. With 2 bases clipped from V and 6 bases from J, the junction kept 6 bases outside the gene matches. CDR3 amino acids: CASSYTGGPSEQYF. Here the CDR3 DNA reads TGTGCCAGCAGTTACACGGGGGGGCCATCCGAGCAGTACTTC.

The CDR3 DNA is TGTGCCAGCAGGAGACCGGACAGGGTATCCACTGAAGCTTTCTTT. Translation: CASRRPDRVSTEAFF. This chain uses TRBV6-5 with TRBJ1-1; TRBD1 agrees at 8 bases. CDR3 length equals 15 residues. Germline lookup yields CDR1 MNHEY and CDR2 SVGAGI. V was pared by 6 bases and J by 4 bases, with 10 bases of the junction left unmatched.

The rearrangement uses TRBV5-1 and TRBJ2-5, with 8 bases that match TRBD2. J was trimmed by 5 bases and V by 4 bases; bases with no gene match: 19. Germline-derived CDR1 and CDR2 are SGHRS and YFSETQ. The length of the CDR3 is 18 residues. The CDR3 loop reads CASSAWGSSGAPGETQYF. The CDR3 DNA follows: TGCGCCAGCAGCGCTTGGGGGAGTAGCGGGGCCCCAGGTGAGACCCAGTACTTC. The full variable domain, rest sourced from reference TRBV5-1 and TRBJ2-5, is KAGVTQTPRYLIKTRGQQVTLSCSPISGHRSVSWYQQTPGQGLQFLFEYFSETQRNKGNFPGRFSGRQFSNSRSEMNVSTLELGDSALYLCASSAWGSSGAPGETQYFGPGTRLLVL.

The chain employs TRBV5-4 and TRBJ2-5; D not resolved. This CDR3 contains 15 residues. The germline V and J ends were trimmed by 2 bases and 2 bases, with 13 bases remaining between them. Germline-derived CDR1 and CDR2 are SGHNT and YYREEE (reference sequence). For the CDR3, the DNA is TGTGCCAGCAGCTTTGATTCGCACATACAAGAGACCCAGTACTTC. Translation gives CASSFDSHIQETQYF.

V gene TRBV7-2 combines with J gene TRBJ2-3; 10 bases fit TRBD1. The V segment lost 6 bases and the J segment 5 bases; nucleotides outside the gene matches: 8. The CDR3 is 15 amino acids. Germline V lookup: CDR1 SGHTA, CDR2 FQGNSA. CDR3 bases: TGTGCCAGCAGTCCGACAGGGGGCGCAGGAGATACGCAGTATTTT. Translated, it gives CASSPTGGAGDTQYF.

The chain's CDR3 is CASSIGQGSWEQYF. CDR3 nucleotides: TGTGCCAGCAGCATCGGACAGGGGAGTTGGGAGCAGTACTTC. The genes are TRBV2 and TRBJ2-7; 9 bases are a match to TRBD1. The CDR3 spans 14 residues. The germline gives CDR1 SNHLY, CDR2 FYNNEI. V shed 6 bases and J 7 bases; nucleotides not matched to a gene: 10.

This clone was picked up a small number of times. This chain connects TRBV18 to TRBJ1-2, with 9 bases lining up with TRBD1. V trimming: 4 bases; J trimming: 6 bases; junction bases outside the gene matches: 9. CDR1 KGHSH and CDR2 LQKENI come from the germline V gene. This CDR3 region has 15 residues. The CDR3 loop is CASSRDLQGADGYTF. In DNA form, the CDR3 reads TGTGCCAGCTCACGAGACCTACAGGGGGCGGATGGCTACACCTTC.

This chain uses TRBV27 with TRBJ1-6; 7 bases align to TRBD1. J lost 10 bases, V lost 5 bases, and 5 bases had no gene match. CDR1 is MNHEY and CDR2 is SMNVEV in the germline V gene (reference sequence). This CDR3 is built from 13 residues. CDR3 region: CASSLTGISPLHF. The DNA of the CDR3 is TGTGCCAGCAGTCTGACAGGGATATCACCCCTCCACTTT.

The gene calls are TRBV7-2 and TRBJ2-5, with D hard to call. Germline assignment: CDR1 SGHTA and CDR2 FQGNSA. V lost 3 bases and J lost 2, with 4 bases in between. The CDR3 covers 12 residues. In nucleotides, the CDR3 is TGTGCCAGCAGCTTTGCGCAAGAGACCCAGTACTTC. It codes for CASSFAQETQYF.

V and J are TRBV19 and TRBJ2-3; weak D call: TRBD2 (7 bases). There are 14 residues in the CDR3. V lost 3 bases to trimming and J lost 6 bases, with 13 bases between them. Germline CDR1 LNHDA, CDR2 SQIVND (reference sequence). CDR3 region: CASSIRGAHDTQYF. The CDR3 nucleotides are TGTGCCAGTAGTATCCGGGGGGCCCATGATACGCAGTATTTT.